A selection of T cell receptor beta chains follows, all from one sample in a study of radiotherapy plus CTLA-4 blockade in lung cancer. Sequenced by immunoSEQ multiplex PCR; TCRdb stores in-frame clones only, minus some. The sample carries fewer than 35,000 clones, 70% to 75% recorded once. The sequenced sample was peripheral blood, obtained from a patient treated with radiotherapy plus ipilimumab. The receptors shown here come from a human donor with non-small cell lung cancer that progressed on radiotherapy plus ipilimumab. The CDR3 runs from the conserved cysteine through the conserved F or W. A D gene is named only where the DNA matches it firmly. Clone size is not always given. Where it is, it says once, few, many or a class for expanded clones.

J | size | V | D | CDR3 | DNA
TRBJ1-4 | NA | TRBV30 | NA | CAWGDWVNEKLFF | TGTGCCTGGGGAGATTGGGTGAATGAAAAACTGTTTTTT
TRBJ2-2 | NA | TRBV2 | TRBD1 | CASSTTGPGELFF | TGTGCCAGCAGCACGACAGGGCCCGGGGAGCTGTTTTTT
TRBJ2-2 | NA | TRBV10-3 | TRBD1 | CAISGFSGQEVTGELFF | TGTGCCATCAGTGGTTTTTCGGGACAGGAAGTCACCGGGGAGCTGTTTTTT
TRBJ1-1 | NA | TRBV6-6 | NA | CASSSGTPIEAFF | TGTGCCAGCAGTTCTGGGACGCCAATTGAAGCTTTCTTT
TRBJ2-1 | NA | TRBV11-2 | NA | CASSLRQYNEQFF | TGTGCCAGCAGCCTTCGACAGTACAATGAGCAGTTCTTC
TRBJ2-1 | NA | TRBV18 | TRBD2 | CASSPQLAGGYNEQFF | TGTGCCAGCTCACCCCAACTAGCGGGAGGGTACAATGAGCAGTTCTTC
TRBJ2-2 | NA | TRBV4-2 | TRBD2 | CASSQGLAETGELFF | TGTGCCAGCAGCCAAGGGCTAGCGGAGACCGGGGAGCTGTTTTTT
TRBJ2-3 | NA | TRBV4-3 | TRBD2 | CASSQVWLAGGETDTQYF | TGCGCCAGCAGCCAAGTATGGCTAGCGGGGGGGGAGACAGATACGCAGTATTTT
TRBJ2-3 | NA | TRBV9 | NA | CASSASTDTQYF | TGTGCCAGCAGCGCTAGCACAGATACGCAGTATTTT
TRBJ2-7 | NA | TRBV7-2 | NA | CASSSGVEQYF | TGTGCCAGCAGCTCGGGGGTCGAGCAGTACTTC
TRBJ2-5 | few | TRBV28 | NA | CASSFPKKKETQYF | TGTGCCAGCAGTTTCCCTAAGAAGAAAGAGACCCAGTACTTC
TRBJ1-1 | NA | TRBV2 | NA | CASSLYGGNTEAFF | TGTGCCAGCAGCTTGTATGGGGGAAACACTGAAGCTTTCTTT
TRBJ1-2 | few | TRBV5-3 | NA | CARSLEVGGPNYGYTF | TGTGCCAGAAGCTTGGAAGTCGGGGGGCCTAACTATGGCTACACCTTC
TRBJ2-2 | NA | TRBV29-1 | NA | CSGTTGTGELFF | TGCAGCGGGACTACAGGGACCGGGGAGCTGTTTTTT
TRBJ2-1 | NA | TRBV7-9 | TRBD2 | CASSFGTSGRNEQFF | TGTGCCAGCAGCTTTGGGACTAGCGGGAGGAATGAGCAATTCTTC
TRBJ2-1 | once | TRBV5-5 | TRBD2 | CASSLKREISYNEQFF | TGTGCCAGCAGCCTCAAGCGGGAGATCTCCTACAATGAGCAGTTCTTC
TRBJ2-1 | NA | TRBV4-3 | TRBD2 | CASSQLAGGRSSYNEQFF | TGCGCCAGCAGCCAACTAGCGGGGGGGAGGAGCTCCTACAATGAGCAGTTCTTC
TRBJ2-5 | NA | TRBV5-1 | NA | CASSYSSQETQYF | TGCGCCAGCAGCTACTCTAGCCAAGAGACCCAGTACTTC
TRBJ1-2 | NA | TRBV4-3 | NA | CASSTSGTALYGYTF | TGCGCCAGCAGCACCTCCGGGACGGCGCTCTATGGCTACACCTTC
TRBJ2-5 | NA | TRBV7-9 | NA | CASSSPANQPLQETQYF | TGTGCCAGCAGCTCTCCCGCAAACCAGCCCCTTCAAGAGACCCAGTACTTC
TRBJ2-1 | NA | TRBV4-2 | NA | CASSQTFGSYNEQFF | TGTGCCAGCAGCCAAACCTTCGGGTCATACAATGAGCAGTTCTTC
TRBJ1-1 | once | TRBV5-1 | NA | CASSRLAGSNTEAFF | TGCGCCAGCAGCCGATTGGCTGGGTCGAACACTGAAGCTTTCTTT
TRBJ2-5 | few | TRBV7-8 | NA | CASSLVNLPQETQYF | TGTGCCAGCAGCTTAGTGAATTTGCCCCAAGAGACCCAGTACTTC